The 14 T cell receptor beta chains below were found in one sample sequenced in a study of blood T cell repertoires in COVID-19. Produced via immunoSEQ multiplex PCR; TCRdb's table is partial and in-frame only. The data show around 480,000 clones, 87% seen once. The specimen was PBMCs or T cells enriched from blood (not recorded which). Receptors were obtained from a woman younger than 30 who had recovered from COVID-19.

The chain is built from TRBV10-3 and TRBJ2-6, with 11 positions matching TRBD1. Germline CDR1 reads ENHRY; CDR2 reads SYGVKD. CDR3 length: 18 residues. With V trimmed by 2 bases and J by 2 bases, 5 bases remained unmatched. CDR3 in DNA: TGTGCCATCAGTGAGATTGGGGGACAGGGGGCTGGGGCCAACGTCCTGACTTTC. It is translated as CAISEIGGQGAGANVLTF.

The chain joins TRBV5-6 to TRBJ2-7; a weak D match, TRBD1 (6 bases). Per germline, CDR1 SGHDT and CDR2 YYEEEE. Trimming left V 4 bases short and J 2 bases short, with 10 bases between. This CDR3 spans 13 amino acids. DNA of the CDR3: TGTGCCAGCAGCCCAGGGGAAACCTACGAGCAGTACTTC. It translates to CASSPGETYEQYF.

This chain uses TRBV30 with TRBJ1-2; D may be TRBD1 (6 bases). From germline, CDR1 is GTSNPN and CDR2 SVGIG (reference sequence). Between the trimmed V and J ends, which lost 3 bases and 2 bases, there was a span of 16 bases. CDR3 size: 15 residues. CDR3 residues: CAWRLRDNQNYGYTF. CDR3 DNA sequence: TGTGCCTGGAGACTCCGGGACAACCAAAACTATGGCTACACCTTC.

The rearrangement joins TRBV30 to TRBJ1-3, with unresolved D. Germline lookup yields CDR1 GTSNPN and CDR2 SVGIG (reference sequence). V shed 5 bases and J shed 0 bases, with 14 bases lying between them. The CDR3 spans 15 residues. CDR3 coding DNA: TGTGCCTGGGGGGAGGGAGATCGCTCTGGAAACACCATATATTTT. Translating gives CAWGEGDRSGNTIYF.

The V and J genes are TRBV21-1 and TRBJ1-2; the tabulated D call, TRBD1, remains unverified against the DNA. TRBV21-1 is given as a pseudogene. This CDR3 spans 12 amino acids. As DNA, the CDR3 is TGTGCCAGCAGCCCCACAGTTTGGGGCTACACCTTC. This codes for CASSPTVWGYTF.

This chain uses TRBV4-2 with TRBJ1-4; 7 nucleotides align to TRBD1. The CDR3 consists of 14 residues. The germline V gene encodes CDR1 LGHNA and CDR2 YNFKEQ. Unmatched junction bases numbered 5, after V lost 3 bases and J lost 7 bases. The CDR3 nucleotides read TGTGCCAGCAGCCATACGGGACAGATTGAAAAACTGTTTTTT. Protein product: CASSHTGQIEKLFF.

The V and J genes are TRBV14 and TRBJ1-6, with a possible D match to TRBD1 (5 bases). This CDR3 is 15 amino acids long. The V and J ends lost 3 bases and 3 bases respectively, with 9 bases between them. From germline, CDR1 is SGHDN and CDR2 FVKESK. The CDR3 loop reads CASSQGLFYNSPLHF. The CDR3 region has the DNA TGTGCCAGCAGCCAGGGACTGTTCTATAATTCACCCCTCCACTTT.

This sequence joins TRBV10-3 and TRBJ1-1; 9 bases match TRBD1. Germline V lookup: CDR1 ENHRY, CDR2 SYGVKD. J lost 3 bases, V lost 7 bases, and 15 bases had no gene match. The length of the CDR3 is 17 residues. The CDR3 bases are TGTGCCATCACCCCTCCCAGACAGGGGGTAGGTCACACTGAAGCTTTCTTT. This sequence encodes CAITPPRQGVGHTEAFF.

This clone showed up just once. This chain uses TRBV30 with TRBJ1-2, with a weak D call TRBD1 (6 bases). This CDR3 is 14 amino acids long. Germline V lookup: CDR1 GTSNPN, CDR2 SVGIG (reference sequence). The CDR3 loop reads CASPQGTPSYGYTF. The CDR3 DNA sequence: TGTGCGAGCCCCCAGGGGACACCGTCCTATGGCTACACCTTC.

This chain joins TRBV5-6 and TRBJ1-5; perhaps TRBD1 as D (5 bases). This CDR3 region has 13 residues. Germline CDR1 reads SGHDT; CDR2 reads YYEEEE. Trimming left V 3 bases short and J 8 bases short, with 12 bases between. This chain's CDR3 is CASSWGREEPQHF. The CDR3 coding sequence is TGTGCCAGCAGCTGGGGCCGGGAGGAGCCCCAGCATTTT.

The rearrangement links TRBV19 to TRBJ1-5; D is unresolved. Germline V gives CDR1 LNHDA, CDR2 SQIVND (reference sequence). The CDR3 loop spans 15 amino acids. V was clipped by 1 base and J by 7 bases, with 14 bases between them. DNA for the CDR3: TGTGCCAGTAGTATAGTTTTAAGGGAGGGCCAGCCCCAGCATTTT. Its translation is CASSIVLREGQPQHF.

The CDR3 region is CASRAPGDYEQYF. The CDR3 DNA reads as TGTGCCAGCAGAGCCCCAGGGGACTACGAGCAGTACTTC. The V and J genes are TRBV6-5 and TRBJ2-7, with D possibly TRBD1 on 6 matching bases. Germline V CDR1 and CDR2: MNHEY, SVGAGI. V was pared by 6 bases and J by 3 bases, with 12 bases between. The CDR3 runs 13 residues.

This chain connects TRBV5-4 to TRBJ2-1, with TRBD2 matching 11 bases. Trimming removed 4 bases from V and 4 bases from J; junction bases left unmatched: 7. Germline V gene lookup returns CDR1 SGHNT and CDR2 YYREEE (reference sequence). The CDR3 extends over 16 amino acids. CDR3 residues: CASSPTSGGGYNEQFF. The CDR3 DNA reads TGTGCCAGCAGCCCCACTAGCGGGGGCGGGTACAATGAGCAGTTCTTC.

This sequence joins TRBV10-3 and TRBJ1-1; D may be TRBD1 (5 bases). Germline CDR1 ENHRY, CDR2 SYGVKD. Trimming shortened V by 0 bases and J by 2 bases, and 7 bases separated the two germline ends. This CDR3 comprises 14 residues. CDR3 protein: CAISESTGNTEAFF. CDR3 sequence (DNA): TGTGCCATCAGTGAGTCAACAGGTAACACTGAAGCTTTCTTT.